Presented here are 10 T cell receptor beta chains from one specimen sequenced in a study of T cell responses to AZD1222 COVID-19 vaccine. TCRdb's table, derived via immunoSEQ multiplex PCR, lists solely in-frame clones and lacks some. The data show under 140,000 clones, approximately 85% seen once. The specimen was peripheral blood, collected on day 0 of AZD1222 vaccination. These receptors were collected from an adult in good health.

The chain is built from TRBV5-1 and TRBJ1-6; D remains unclear. CDR3 length: 15 amino acids. Germline V gives CDR1 SGHRS, CDR2 YFSETQ. V lost 4 bases, J lost 7 bases, and 15 bases lay in between. DNA of the CDR3: TGCGCCAGCAGCCCCCTGGGAGAGACCAATTCACCCCTCCACTTT. Amino acids: CASSPLGETNSPLHF.

This clone was found a few times. The V gene is TRBV21-1, the J gene TRBJ1-5. TRBV21-1 is a pseudogene locus. CDR3 length equals 11 residues. CDR3 protein: CASSNDQPQHF. Here the CDR3 DNA reads TGTGCCAGCAGCAACGATCAGCCCCAGCATTTT.

V and J are TRBV6-4 and TRBJ1-6, with D uncertain. The germline gives CDR1 MRHNA, CDR2 SNTAGT. The CDR3 is 14 residues long. Trimming removed 3 bases from V and 8 bases from J, with 11 bases in between. The CDR3 coding sequence is TGTGCCAGCAGTGAAAGTCACCTGGATTCACCCCTCCACTTT. This codes for CASSESHLDSPLHF.

The CDR3 loop reads CASSQYREDTQYF. CDR3 coding DNA: TGCGCCAGCAGCCAGTACAGGGAAGATACGCAGTATTTT. The chain employs TRBV4-1 and TRBJ2-3; a weak D match, TRBD1 (6 bases). CDR3 length: 13 residues. The ends were cut back, 3 bases at V and 5 bases at J, with 9 bases in the middle. The germline V gene encodes CDR1 MGHRA and CDR2 YSYEKL.

V and J are TRBV18 and TRBJ1-2; 8 nucleotides align to TRBD1. The CDR3 has 16 residues. The V gene end was trimmed by 6 bases and the J gene end by 6 bases; junction bases not matched to a gene: 15. Germline CDR1 reads KGHSH; CDR2 reads LQKENI. In nucleotides, the CDR3 is TGTGCCAGCTCTGGTGATGGCCAGGGGGCATGGAATGGCTACACCTTC. Translating it yields CASSGDGQGAWNGYTF.

This clone was detected a few times. The chain carries TRBV15 and TRBJ1-4; 9 bases fit TRBD1. The CDR3 loop spans 17 amino acids. Germline V gene lookup returns CDR1 LNHNV and CDR2 YYDKDF (reference sequence). The V segment lost 1 base and the J segment 8 bases; nucleotides outside the gene matches: 11. The CDR3 region has the DNA TGTGCCACCAGCAGAGCGGGCGAGGGGACAGGGAGCGAAAAACTGTTTTTT. This sequence encodes CATSRAGEGTGSEKLFF.

This clone was observed a handful of times. This sequence joins TRBV28 and TRBJ1-2; possible D gene TRBD1, 6 bases. This CDR3 is 13 amino acids long. V dropped 6 bases and J dropped 8 bases, with 16 bases sitting between them. Germline CDR1 MDHEN, CDR2 SYDVKM. The CDR3 is CASSPGGDWGYTF. In nucleotides, the CDR3 is TGTGCCAGCAGCCCTGGGGGCGACTGGGGCTACACCTTC.

This chain connects TRBV27 to TRBJ1-2, with TRBD1 matching 8 bases. Germline lookup yields CDR1 MNHEY and CDR2 SMNVEV (reference sequence). This CDR3 has 14 amino acids. V lost 7 bases to trimming and J lost 7 bases; unmatched junction nucleotides: 11. CDR3 sequence (DNA): TGTGCCAGCACCTTGACAGGGGCCTCGGGTGGCTACACCTTC. Encoded protein: CASTLTGASGGYTF.

The CDR3 region is CASSLGQGARTQYF. DNA for the CDR3: TGTGCCAGCAGCCTAGGACAGGGTGCCAGGACGCAGTATTTT. The J gene is TRBJ2-3, the V gene TRBV7-3; TRBD1 aligns across 8 bases. Germline CDR1 reads SGHTA; CDR2 reads FQGTGA. V shed 5 bases and J 9 bases; nucleotides not matched to a gene: 10. The CDR3 length is 14 residues. The full variable domain, its missing parts supplied by reference TRBV7-3 and TRBJ2-3, is GAGVSQTPSNKVTEKGKYVELRCDPISGHTALYWYRQSLGQGPEFLIYFQGTGAADDSGLPNDRFFAVRPEGSVSTLKIQRTERGDSAVYLCASSLGQGARTQYFGPGTRLTVL.

In this sample, this clone turned up many times. This chain joins TRBV28 and TRBJ1-2, with a possible D match to TRBD1 (5 bases). Trimming left V 7 bases short and J 4 bases short, with 13 bases between. Germline V gives CDR1 MDHEN, CDR2 SYDVKM. CDR3 length: 13 residues. The CDR3 region has the DNA TGTGCCAGCACCATGGGGGGGATCTATGGCTACACCTTC. This codes for CASTMGGIYGYTF.